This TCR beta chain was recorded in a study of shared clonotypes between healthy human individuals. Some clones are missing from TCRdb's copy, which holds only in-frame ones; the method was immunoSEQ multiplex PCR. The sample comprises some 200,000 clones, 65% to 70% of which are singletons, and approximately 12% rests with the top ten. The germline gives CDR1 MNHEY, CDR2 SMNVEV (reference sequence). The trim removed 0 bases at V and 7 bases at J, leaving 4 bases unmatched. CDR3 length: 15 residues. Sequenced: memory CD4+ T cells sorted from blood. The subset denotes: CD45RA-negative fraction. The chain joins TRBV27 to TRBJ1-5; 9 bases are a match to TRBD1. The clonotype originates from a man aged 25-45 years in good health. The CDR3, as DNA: TGTGCCAGCAGTTTATCAGGGACAGGGCAACAGCCCCAGCATTTT. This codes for CASSLSGTGQQPQHF.